This TCR beta chain was observed in a study of T cells after yellow fever vaccination. At the level of the study: The SMART-Seq v4 Ultra Low Input method served to prepare the low-cell-number fractions.

TCRdb analysed the 5' RACE reads with MiXCR anew, one entry per CDR3 protein. This sample has some 560,000 distinct CDR3 sequences, with about 15% found just once. Sequences were derived from PBMCs, sampled 4 to 5 days after the first yellow fever vaccination. This TCR came from a young man who received the YFV17D yellow fever vaccine.

The CDR3 region is CASSFGGGASYNEQFF. The CDR3 DNA is TGTGCCAGCAGTTTCGGGGGCGGGGCCTCCTACAATGAGCAGTTCTTC. The V and J genes are TRBV12-3 or TRBV12-4 and TRBJ2-1, with D perhaps TRBD1 or TRBD2 (6 bases each). With 3 bases removed from V and 0 bases from J, the gap between germline ends came to 12 bases. The CDR3 has 16 amino acids.